These T cell receptor beta chains were read from a single sample in a study of control samples from healthy donors and cancer patients. This table comes from immunoSEQ multiplex PCR, and its TCRdb copy is limited to in-frame clones, with some not included. The sample has approximately 94,000 clones, about 81% seen once; the top ten hold 38%. Sequenced material: PBMCs. The receptors originated from a man aged 70-80 years with lung cancer. Both conserved end residues are part of each CDR3. The D gene is left open where the match is weak. Not every row has a clone size; where given, it reads once, few, many or a size class.

TRBJ1-3,TRBV19,TRBD1,.,CASTLHRERTGTYTIYF,TGTGCCAGTACCTTACACAGGGAAAGGACAGGGACGTACACCATATATTTT
TRBJ1-5,TRBV6-5,.,.,CASSLRQDSNQPQHF,TGTGCCAGCAGCCTTAGACAGGATAGCAATCAGCCCCAGCATTTT
TRBJ1-3,TRBV5-4,.,once,CASSLWGSGNTIYF,TGTGCCAGCAGCTTGTGGGGGTCCGGAAACACCATATATTTT
TRBJ2-2,TRBV10-2,TRBD2,.,CASDGTSGGGSTGELFF,TGCGCCAGCGACGGGACTAGCGGGGGGGGCAGCACCGGGGAGCTGTTTTTT
TRBJ2-7,TRBV9,TRBD2,.,CASSGGSGGGAEQYF,TGTGCCAGCAGCGGTGGTAGCGGGGGGGGCGCCGAGCAGTACTTC
TRBJ2-3,TRBV5-4,.,.,CASSLKGRVPDTQYF,TGTGCCAGCAGCTTGAAGGGCCGGGTACCAGATACGCAGTATTTT
TRBJ2-7,TRBV5-4,TRBD2,.,CASSVRLAGVYEQYF,TGTGCCAGCAGCGTCAGACTAGCGGGGGTTTACGAGCAGTACTTC
TRBJ2-7,TRBV7-2,.,.,CASSLEAGATREQYF,TGTGCCAGCAGCTTAGAGGCGGGGGCCACGAGGGAGCAGTACTTC
TRBJ1-5,TRBV28,.,.,CASSLGQGNQPQHF,TGTGCCAGCAGTTTGGGGCAGGGCAATCAGCCCCAGCATTTT
TRBJ2-1,TRBV7-9,.,.,CASSLGGGRYDEQFF,TGTGCCAGCAGCTTAGGCGGGGGCCGTTACGATGAGCAGTTCTTC